The rows below give T cell receptor beta chains drawn from one sample of a study of glioma-infiltrating T cells. Each CDR3 protein is one row after TCRdb ran MiXCR on the multiplex PCR reads. The repertoire includes fewer than 90,000 distinct CDR3 sequences, less than 30% of them detected once, and 6.7% sits in the top ten. Specimen: glioma tissue, nonneoplastic brain tissue, or PBMCs (not recorded which). These TCRs come from a human donor with low-grade glioma or glioblastoma, undergoing nonglioma brain surgery, or in good health (not recorded which). CDR3s include the opening cysteine and the closing phenylalanine or tryptophan. The order of the fields is V gene, J gene, D gene, CDR3 length, clone size, CDR3 DNA, CDR3 protein. A D gene is named only where the DNA matches it firmly. Expanded clones are given a class, and other clones once, few, many or no size at all.

v_gene: TRBV19; j_gene: TRBJ2-7; d_gene: TRBD2; len: 16; abundance: many; CDR3nt: TGTGCCAGTAGCCCTCAGACTAGCGGGCGCTCCTACGAGCAGTACTTC; CDR3aa: CASSPQTSGRSYEQYF
v_gene: TRBV20-1; j_gene: TRBJ2-7; d_gene: NA; len: 13; abundance: many; CDR3nt: TGCAGTGCCAGCCGGGACTTGACCTACGAGCAGTACTTC; CDR3aa: CSASRDLTYEQYF
v_gene: TRBV7-2; j_gene: TRBJ2-5; d_gene: NA; len: 14; abundance: many; CDR3nt: TGTGCCAGCAGCCCCCTCGGCGCCCTAGAGACCCAGTACTTC; CDR3aa: CASSPLGALETQYF
v_gene: TRBV19; j_gene: TRBJ1-6; d_gene: NA; len: 14; abundance: NA; CDR3nt: TGTGCCAGTTCTATGGGGCACCCGAATTCACCCCTCCACTTT; CDR3aa: CASSMGHPNSPLHF
v_gene: TRBV20-1; j_gene: TRBJ1-5; d_gene: NA; len: 16; abundance: many; CDR3nt: TGCAGTGCTAGTCGTCCGACCCGTTGGGGCAATCAGCCCCAGCATTTT; CDR3aa: CSASRPTRWGNQPQHF
v_gene: TRBV3-1; j_gene: TRBJ2-2; d_gene: NA; len: 15; abundance: few; CDR3nt: TGTGCCAGCAGCCGACGGGACACCTACACCGGGGAGCTGTTTTTT; CDR3aa: CASSRRDTYTGELFF
v_gene: TRBV29-1; j_gene: TRBJ2-5; d_gene: NA; len: 15; abundance: many; CDR3nt: TGCAGCGTTGAAGACGATAGGGGAATCCAAGAGACCCAGTACTTC; CDR3aa: CSVEDDRGIQETQYF
v_gene: TRBV30; j_gene: TRBJ1-1; d_gene: NA; len: 15; abundance: once; CDR3nt: TGTGCCTGGAGATACCCCGGCGGTGTGAACACTGAAGCTTTCTTT; CDR3aa: CAWRYPGGVNTEAFF
v_gene: TRBV5-1; j_gene: TRBJ2-1; d_gene: TRBD2; len: 15; abundance: few; CDR3nt: TGCGCCAGCAGCTCCCTAGCGGGACTTGACAATGAGCAGTTCTTC; CDR3aa: CASSSLAGLDNEQFF
v_gene: TRBV20-1; j_gene: TRBJ1-5; d_gene: NA; len: 15; abundance: many; CDR3nt: TGCAGTGCTAGAGGTGGCGGCCCTAGCAATCAGCCCCAGCATTTT; CDR3aa: CSARGGGPSNQPQHF
v_gene: TRBV7-2; j_gene: TRBJ2-1; d_gene: TRBD2; len: 15; abundance: many; CDR3nt: TGTGCCAGCAGCTTAAGAAAGGGAGGGTACAATGAGCAGTTCTTC; CDR3aa: CASSLRKGGYNEQFF
v_gene: TRBV7-2; j_gene: TRBJ1-1; d_gene: NA; len: 20; abundance: NA; CDR3nt: NA; CDR3aa: CASSFYICSASRGSGTEAFF
v_gene: TRBV7-9; j_gene: TRBJ2-3; d_gene: NA; len: 14; abundance: many; CDR3nt: TGTGCCAGCAGCTACCGGACTCCGGGGGATACGCAGTATTTT; CDR3aa: CASSYRTPGDTQYF
v_gene: TRBV20-1; j_gene: TRBJ2-2; d_gene: NA; len: 14; abundance: many; CDR3nt: TGCAGTGCTAGCTCGGCGGTGAACACCGGGGAGCTGTTTTTT; CDR3aa: CSASSAVNTGELFF
v_gene: TRBV6-1; j_gene: TRBJ2-7; d_gene: TRBD1; len: 15; abundance: many; CDR3nt: TGTGCCAGCAGCCCGGACAGGGGATTCTCCTACGAGCAGTACTTC; CDR3aa: CASSPDRGFSYEQYF
v_gene: TRBV18; j_gene: TRBJ2-7; d_gene: NA; len: 15; abundance: few; CDR3nt: TGTGCCAGCTCGCCCACCCGGGGTTCGGGCGACGAGCAGTACTTC; CDR3aa: CASSPTRGSGDEQYF
v_gene: TRBV19; j_gene: TRBJ1-6; d_gene: TRBD1; len: 14; abundance: many; CDR3nt: TGTGCCAGTAGCTTGGGACAGCATAATTCACCCCTCCACTTT; CDR3aa: CASSLGQHNSPLHF
v_gene: TRBV19; j_gene: TRBJ1-4; d_gene: NA; len: 15; abundance: NA; CDR3nt: TGTGCCGGTAGAAATCCCGGAAAAACTAATGAAAAACTGTTTTTT; CDR3aa: CAGRNPGKTNEKLFF
v_gene: TRBV7-2; j_gene: TRBJ1-2; d_gene: TRBD1; len: 13; abundance: many; CDR3nt: TGTGCCAGCAGCTTGACAGGGATATATGGCTACACCTTC; CDR3aa: CASSLTGIYGYTF
v_gene: TRBV7-9; j_gene: TRBJ2-7; d_gene: TRBD2; len: 15; abundance: few; CDR3nt: TGTGCCAGCAGCTTTGTACTAGCGGGAGGGTACGAGCAGTACTTC; CDR3aa: CASSFVLAGGYEQYF
v_gene: TRBV20-1; j_gene: TRBJ1-3; d_gene: TRBD1; len: 16; abundance: many; CDR3nt: TGCAGTGCTAGCGAAGGACAGGGAAAGAATGGAAACACCATATATTTT; CDR3aa: CSASEGQGKNGNTIYF
v_gene: TRBV6-1; j_gene: TRBJ2-2; d_gene: TRBD2; len: 15; abundance: many; CDR3nt: TGTGCCAGCAGTAAACTAGCGCCGTACACCGGGGAGCTGTTTTTT; CDR3aa: CASSKLAPYTGELFF
v_gene: TRBV6-1; j_gene: TRBJ2-7; d_gene: NA; len: 11; abundance: few; CDR3nt: TGTGCCAGCAGTAAAAAAGACAGGTTTCACTTC; CDR3aa: CASSKKDRFHF
v_gene: TRBV7-9; j_gene: TRBJ1-1; d_gene: TRBD1; len: 14; abundance: NA; CDR3nt: TGTGCCAGCAGCTTAGGGACAGGGAGGACTGAAGCTTTCTTT; CDR3aa: CASSLGTGRTEAFF
v_gene: TRBV7-2; j_gene: TRBJ2-1; d_gene: TRBD1; len: 15; abundance: many; CDR3nt: TGTGCCAGCAGCAGACCACAGGGGATCTACAATGAGCAGTTCTTC; CDR3aa: CASSRPQGIYNEQFF
v_gene: TRBV29-1; j_gene: TRBJ2-1; d_gene: NA; len: 14; abundance: NA; CDR3nt: TGCAGCGTTATAGACAGGTTTTACTACAATGAGCAGTTCTTC; CDR3aa: CSVIDRFYYNEQFF
v_gene: TRBV5-4; j_gene: TRBJ2-5; d_gene: NA; len: 13; abundance: many; CDR3nt: TGTGCCAGCAGCTTGGGGAACGGGGAGACCCAGTACTTC; CDR3aa: CASSLGNGETQYF
v_gene: TRBV11-1; j_gene: TRBJ2-1; d_gene: NA; len: 12; abundance: NA; CDR3nt: TGTGCCAGCAGCCTCAGCGGAAATGAGCAGTTCTTC; CDR3aa: CASSLSGNEQFF
v_gene: TRBV6-1; j_gene: TRBJ2-7; d_gene: NA; len: 13; abundance: many; CDR3nt: TGTGCCAGCAGTCTCAAGGTCTCGGGCGAGCAGTACTTC; CDR3aa: CASSLKVSGEQYF
v_gene: TRBV20-1; j_gene: TRBJ2-1; d_gene: TRBD2; len: 14; abundance: many; CDR3nt: TGCAGTGCTCTGAAGGCTAGCGGCTACAATGAGCAGTTCTTC; CDR3aa: CSALKASGYNEQFF
v_gene: TRBV18; j_gene: TRBJ1-3; d_gene: NA; len: 15; abundance: few; CDR3nt: TGTGCCAGCTCACCACCGGCCTCCTCTGGAAACACCATATATTTT; CDR3aa: CASSPPASSGNTIYF
v_gene: TRBV5-1; j_gene: TRBJ2-7; d_gene: NA; len: 13; abundance: NA; CDR3nt: TGCGCCAGCAGCGATACAGGGTTATACGAGCAGTACTTC; CDR3aa: CASSDTGLYEQYF
v_gene: TRBV20-1; j_gene: TRBJ2-7; d_gene: NA; len: 13; abundance: many; CDR3nt: TGCAGTGCTAACGTGGTGGGGTCCTACGAGCAGTACTTC; CDR3aa: CSANVVGSYEQYF
v_gene: TRBV6-2/TRBV6-3; j_gene: TRBJ2-7; d_gene: TRBD2; len: 16; abundance: many; CDR3nt: TGTGCCAGCAGTTACTGGGGTAGCGGGCCGTCCTACGAGCAGTACTTC; CDR3aa: CASSYWGSGPSYEQYF
v_gene: TRBV7-2; j_gene: TRBJ2-3; d_gene: TRBD2; len: 17; abundance: NA; CDR3nt: TGTGCCAGCAGCTTAAGTGGGCTAGCGGGAGGCACAGATACGCAGTATTTT; CDR3aa: CASSLSGLAGGTDTQYF
v_gene: TRBV4-1; j_gene: TRBJ2-1; d_gene: NA; len: 14; abundance: many; CDR3nt: TGCGCCAGCAGTCGAGCGGAAACCTACAATGAGCAGTTCTTC; CDR3aa: CASSRAETYNEQFF
v_gene: TRBV27; j_gene: TRBJ2-7; d_gene: NA; len: 14; abundance: many; CDR3nt: TGTGCCAGCTCCCTCGGGACTGTCGCCTACGAGCAGTACTTC; CDR3aa: CASSLGTVAYEQYF
v_gene: TRBV18; j_gene: TRBJ2-1; d_gene: TRBD2; len: 16; abundance: many; CDR3nt: TGTGCCAGCTCACCACCTAGCGGGAGATCGAACAATGAGCAGTTCTTC; CDR3aa: CASSPPSGRSNNEQFF
v_gene: TRBV20-1; j_gene: TRBJ2-3; d_gene: TRBD2; len: 14; abundance: NA; CDR3nt: TGCAGTGGTCTGCCAAGCGGGATTCTGAATACGCAGTATTTT; CDR3aa: CSGLPSGILNTQYF
v_gene: TRBV5-4; j_gene: TRBJ2-7; d_gene: TRBD2; len: 14; abundance: NA; CDR3nt: TGTGCCAGCAGCTTGGACGGGAGGGTGTACGAGCAGTACTTC; CDR3aa: CASSLDGRVYEQYF
v_gene: TRBV7-2; j_gene: TRBJ1-3; d_gene: NA; len: 14; abundance: many; CDR3nt: TGTGCCAGCAGTCGACAGATCTCTGGAAACACCATATATTTT; CDR3aa: CASSRQISGNTIYF
v_gene: TRBV16; j_gene: TRBJ1-1; d_gene: NA; len: 13; abundance: many; CDR3nt: TGTGCCAGCGCTTCCGGCCTAAACACTGAAGCTTTCTTT; CDR3aa: CASASGLNTEAFF
v_gene: TRBV3-1; j_gene: TRBJ2-3; d_gene: TRBD2; len: 18; abundance: NA; CDR3nt: TGTGCCAGCAGCCAAGATGGAGGACTAGCGGGAAAACCGTCGACGCAGTATTTT; CDR3aa: CASSQDGGLAGKPSTQYF
v_gene: TRBV20-1; j_gene: TRBJ2-1; d_gene: NA; len: 12; abundance: many; CDR3nt: TGCAGTCCGGGACGTGGGGCAAATGAGCAGTTCTTC; CDR3aa: CSPGRGANEQFF
v_gene: TRBV11-3; j_gene: TRBJ2-7; d_gene: TRBD1; len: 14; abundance: NA; CDR3nt: TGTGCCAGCAGCCCAAGGACAGGGGACTACGAGCAGTACTTC; CDR3aa: CASSPRTGDYEQYF
v_gene: TRBV5-1; j_gene: TRBJ2-1; d_gene: TRBD2; len: 16; abundance: many; CDR3nt: TGCGCCAGCAGCTTGACACTAGCGGGCTCCTACAATGAGCAGTTCTTC; CDR3aa: CASSLTLAGSYNEQFF
v_gene: TRBV6-1; j_gene: TRBJ2-7; d_gene: NA; len: 14; abundance: NA; CDR3nt: TGTGCCAGCACTACCAACAGGGCCCTCTACGAGCAGTACTTC; CDR3aa: CASTTNRALYEQYF
v_gene: TRBV2; j_gene: TRBJ2-3; d_gene: NA; len: 16; abundance: many; CDR3nt: TGTGCCAGCAGTGAACACCGAGGGCTAAGCACAGATACGCAGTATTTT; CDR3aa: CASSEHRGLSTDTQYF
v_gene: TRBV18; j_gene: TRBJ2-1; d_gene: TRBD2; len: 15; abundance: NA; CDR3nt: TGTGCCAGCTCACCTAGCGGGGGGGCCCTAGGTGAGCAGTTCTTC; CDR3aa: CASSPSGGALGEQFF
v_gene: TRBV11-2; j_gene: TRBJ2-7; d_gene: NA; len: 13; abundance: few; CDR3nt: TGTGCCAGCAGCTTAGGAACTCCTTACGAGCAGTACTTC; CDR3aa: CASSLGTPYEQYF
v_gene: TRBV11-2; j_gene: TRBJ1-5; d_gene: NA; len: 15; abundance: NA; CDR3nt: TGTGCCAGCAGCTTAGATCGGGTTAGCAATCAGCCCCAGCATTTT; CDR3aa: CASSLDRVSNQPQHF
v_gene: TRBV2; j_gene: TRBJ2-7; d_gene: TRBD1; len: 15; abundance: NA; CDR3nt: TGTGCCACCGCTACCACCTGGACAGGCCCGTTCGAGCAGTACTTC; CDR3aa: CATATTWTGPFEQYF
v_gene: TRBV6-1; j_gene: TRBJ1-4; d_gene: NA; len: 16; abundance: many; CDR3nt: TGTGCCAGCAGTGTACGGGGGGGCAGGGTAACTGAAAAACTGTTTTTT; CDR3aa: CASSVRGGRVTEKLFF
v_gene: TRBV5-1; j_gene: TRBJ2-5; d_gene: NA; len: 13; abundance: NA; CDR3nt: TGCGCCAGCAGCGCACTGAGACAAGAGACCCAGTACTTC; CDR3aa: CASSALRQETQYF
v_gene: TRBV20-1; j_gene: TRBJ1-5; d_gene: NA; len: 14; abundance: NA; CDR3nt: TGCAGTGCTAGTTGGAAGACGCACGGTCAGTCCCATCATTTT; CDR3aa: CSASWKTHGQSHHF